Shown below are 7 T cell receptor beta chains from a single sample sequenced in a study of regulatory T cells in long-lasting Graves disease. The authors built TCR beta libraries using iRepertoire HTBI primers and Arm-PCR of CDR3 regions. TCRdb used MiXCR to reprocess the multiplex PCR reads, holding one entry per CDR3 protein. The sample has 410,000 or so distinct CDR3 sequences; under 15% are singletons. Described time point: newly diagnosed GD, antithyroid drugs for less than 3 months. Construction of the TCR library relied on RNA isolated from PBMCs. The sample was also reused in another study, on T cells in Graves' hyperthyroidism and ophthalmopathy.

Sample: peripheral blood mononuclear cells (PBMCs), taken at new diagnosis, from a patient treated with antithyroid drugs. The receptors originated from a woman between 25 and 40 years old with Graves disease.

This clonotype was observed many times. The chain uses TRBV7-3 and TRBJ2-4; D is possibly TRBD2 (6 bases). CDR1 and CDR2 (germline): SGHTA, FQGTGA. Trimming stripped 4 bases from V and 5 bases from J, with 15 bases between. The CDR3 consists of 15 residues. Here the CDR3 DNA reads TGTGCCAGCAGCTCAACTAGCTTTCCGGAAAACATTCAGTACTTC. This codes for CASSSTSFPENIQYF.

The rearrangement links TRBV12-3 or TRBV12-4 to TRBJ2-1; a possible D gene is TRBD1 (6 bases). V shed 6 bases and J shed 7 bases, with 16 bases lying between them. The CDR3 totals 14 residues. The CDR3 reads CASSPLGGVNEQFF. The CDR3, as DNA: TGTGCCAGCAGCCCCCTAGGGGGAGTTAATGAGCAGTTCTTC.

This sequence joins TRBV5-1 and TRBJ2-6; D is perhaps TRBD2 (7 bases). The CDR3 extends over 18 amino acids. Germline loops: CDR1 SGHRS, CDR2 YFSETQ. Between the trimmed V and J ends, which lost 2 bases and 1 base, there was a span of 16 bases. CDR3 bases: TGCGCCAGCAGCTTCGGTCGGGGGAGGGGGTCTGGGGCCAACGTCCTGACTTTC. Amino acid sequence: CASSFGRGRGSGANVLTF.

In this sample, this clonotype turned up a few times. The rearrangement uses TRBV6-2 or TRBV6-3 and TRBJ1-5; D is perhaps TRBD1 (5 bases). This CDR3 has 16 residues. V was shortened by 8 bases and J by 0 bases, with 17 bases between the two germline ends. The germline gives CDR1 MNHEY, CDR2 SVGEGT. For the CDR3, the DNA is TGTGCCAGCCCCCGGGGGTTAATCTATAGCAATCAGCCCCAGCATTTT. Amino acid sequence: CASPRGLIYSNQPQHF.

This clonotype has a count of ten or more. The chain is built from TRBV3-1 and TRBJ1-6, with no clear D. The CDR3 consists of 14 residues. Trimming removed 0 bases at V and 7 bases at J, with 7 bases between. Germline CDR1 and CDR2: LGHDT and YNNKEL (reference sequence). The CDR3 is CASSQDTANSPLHF. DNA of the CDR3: TGTGCCAGCAGCCAAGATACAGCCAATTCACCCCTCCACTTT.

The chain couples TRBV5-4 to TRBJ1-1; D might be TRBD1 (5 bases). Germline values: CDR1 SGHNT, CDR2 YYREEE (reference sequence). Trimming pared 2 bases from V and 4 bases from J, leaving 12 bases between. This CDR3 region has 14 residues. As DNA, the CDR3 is TGTGCCAGCAGCTTTTTAGGGGTGGGCACTGAAGCTTTCTTT. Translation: CASSFLGVGTEAFF. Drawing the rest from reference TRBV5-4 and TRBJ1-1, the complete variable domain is ETGVTQSPTHLIKTRGQQVTLRCSSQSGHNTVSWYQQALGQGPQFIFQYYREEENGRGNFPPRFSGLQFPNYSSELNVNALELDDSALYLCASSFLGVGTEAFFGQGTRLTVV.

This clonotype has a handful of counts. CDR3 region: CASSTRGGATYGYTF. As DNA, the CDR3 is TGTGCCAGCAGCACCCGGGGTGGGGCAACCTATGGCTACACCTTC. The chain uses TRBV7-8 and TRBJ1-2; D perhaps matches TRBD1 (5 bases). Germline values: CDR1 SGHVS, CDR2 FQNEAQ. This CDR3 spans 15 amino acids. Trimming cost V 5 bases and J 4 bases, with 17 bases left between them.